This TCR beta chain was retrieved from a study of blood T cells in healthy people across ages (dated by TCRdb to 2014 to 2015). In the study overall: In model experiments, template switching captured about one uniquely barcoded TCR beta cDNA molecule for every two T cells. For two donors (one aged 18 to 29 and one aged 80 or older), the study analyzed two additional independent replicas of 1 million unique cDNA reads from the same blood draw. Donors of different ages were randomly distributed across sequencing lanes to avoid experimental bias. The donors were split into four age groups: young (average roughly 15 years), middle-aged (about 40), aged (over 55) and long-lived (over 75). The study measured age-related changes in TCR beta repertoire diversity using deep sequencing normalized with unique cDNA molecular identifiers.

The donors were roughly 39 Caucasian individuals from Russia, aged roughly 6 to 100 years, who were systemically healthy. Each donor gave roughly 11 milliliters of peripheral blood, drawn into EDTA-treated Vacutainer tubes. Ficoll-Paque density-gradient centrifugation was used to isolate PBMCs, with at least 7 million per sample. Trizol reagent was used to extract total RNA from the PBMCs, yielding at least 6 micrograms per sample. For every donor, flow cytometry on a PBMC aliquot measured the percentage of naive CD45RAhigh/CD27high T cells. A word on this clonotype: The antigen this receptor binds is unknown. The junction shows a germline mismatch at one end, possibly a read error.

Summary of the overall study and its limitations: Because profiling used bulk unsorted PBMCs, naive and antigen-experienced compartments could not be compared conclusively. Observed TCR beta diversity per million T cells fell roughly linearly with age, and a significant reduction was already apparent by age about 43. Donor CMV infection status was unknown, potentially confounding age-related changes in expanded clonotypes. There was a strong correlation between observed TCR beta diversity and the percentage of naive T cells measured by flow cytometry. Estimates of total diversity from one million sequenced T cells were regarded as lower bounds and underestimates. Compared with the aged group, the long-lived group had more naive CD4+ T cells, fewer expanded clones and increased TCR diversity, suggesting age selection.

Libraries were constructed by 5' RACE. The instrument given in TCRdb is Illumina HiSeq 2500. A second PCR of about 6 to 11 cycles was performed with a sample-barcoded 5' primer and a J-beta primer mix. A template-switch 5' adaptor carrying 12 random nucleotides introduced a unique molecular identifier onto each TCR beta cDNA molecule. Each sample yielded at least 2.5 million CDR3-containing paired-end reads. The Mint cDNA synthesis kit, primed by a TRBC-specific oligonucleotide, was used to synthesize first-strand cDNA from all RNA. Following uracil-DNA glycosylase treatment, a first 18-cycle PCR with universal primers M1SS and BC2_uni_R was performed on all cDNA. Per the original workflow: For normalization, 1 million high-quality reads were randomly selected from each sample, with every read carrying a distinct molecular identifier. Reads with shared molecular identifiers were discarded instead of being binned into consensus sequences. MiTCR, with a Q25 quality threshold and the strictest error-elimination algorithm, was used for CDR3 identification, clonotype clustering and error correction. A nonparametric unseen species model with Euler transformation was used to estimate a lower bound on total TCR beta diversity. TCRdb cleaned the public reads at Q25 with fastp, built clones with MiXCR and kept in-frame beta chains. Every CDR3 protein is listed once, alongside the most common genes and DNA of its rows. The V and J calls come from TCRdb's annotation, not from the publication. This sample is represented by about 1 million distinct CDR3 sequences; 35% to 55% of them were singletons. The ten largest clones take up approximately 17% of the sample.

The receptor comes from an older woman in good health. Sequenced: blood.

The bases are TGCGCCAGCGGCCAACCCGGACAGCACTACAATGAGCAGTTCTTC. It translates as CASGQPGQHYNEQFF. The chain links TRBV4-1 with TRBJ2-1, with a tentative D gene TRBD1 over 6 matching bases. CDR1 MGHRA and CDR2 YSYEKL are derived from the germline V gene. Measured from the cysteine to the phenylalanine, the CDR3 is 15 residues long. The read is trimmed to its CDR3 DNA, 45 bases read in frame from base 1.